One sample yielded the 14 T cell receptor beta chains listed below, sequenced in a study of CD8+ T cells in alopecia areata. Treatment denoted: oral pan-JAK inhibitor, 5-10 mg twice daily. Extraction of RNA preceded its reverse transcription into cDNA, which served as the sequencing template. Profiled with immunoSEQ multiplex PCR; TCRdb holds only in-frame clones, not every one. The sample has 150,000 to 200,000 clones, 50% to 70% seen once. The starting material was CD4+ T cells sorted from blood, obtained around week 50, from a patient treated with tofacitinib. The receptor set was obtained from a human donor with alopecia areata.

CDR3 nucleotide sequence: TGCAGCGTGAGGGGGACCAGGGGAAACATTCAGTACTTC. Protein product: CSVRGTRGNIQYF. V gene TRBV29-1 combines with J gene TRBJ2-4, with a weak D call TRBD1 (6 bases). Germline V gene data show CDR1 as SQVTM and CDR2 as ANQGSEA. There are 13 residues in the CDR3. Trimming pared 6 bases from V and 6 bases from J, leaving 15 bases between.

This clone was counted only a few times. The chain combines TRBV5-6 with TRBJ2-2; 7 positions match TRBD1. This CDR3 region has 14 residues. CDR1 is SGHDT, CDR2 YYEEEE, per germline. J was trimmed by 5 bases and V by 2 bases; bases with no gene match: 3. The CDR3 bases are TGTGCCAGCAGCTTTCGGGACAGAACCGGGGAGCTGTTTTTT. This sequence encodes CASSFRDRTGELFF.

The V gene is TRBV29-1, the J gene TRBJ2-5; D might be TRBD1 or TRBD2, each matching 6 bases. The CDR3 covers 12 residues. The V gene's germline CDR1 is SQVTM and CDR2 ANQGSEA. V dropped 2 bases and J dropped 5 bases, with 9 bases sitting between them. The CDR3 DNA follows: TGCAGCGTTGAACGAGGGGGGGAGACCCAGTACTTC. Translated, it gives CSVERGGETQYF.

The chain joins TRBV5-1 to TRBJ1-2; 8 bases fit TRBD1. The V gene end was trimmed by 4 bases and the J gene end by 5 bases; junction bases not matched to a gene: 7. Germline CDR1 reads SGHRS; CDR2 reads YFSETQ. The CDR3 is 14 amino acids. In DNA, the CDR3 is TGCGCCAGCAGCCCGGACAGGGTGAAGTATGGCTACACCTTC. Its protein product is CASSPDRVKYGYTF.

This clone came up once. The V call is TRBV27, the J call TRBJ1-5, with 9 bases fitting TRBD1. CDR1 is MNHEY and CDR2 is SMNVEV in the germline V gene (reference sequence). V shed 5 bases, J shed 3 bases, and the junction held 14 bases outside the gene matches. This CDR3 region has 18 residues. CDR3 sequence: CASSRPTRGTGFNQPQHF. The CDR3 DNA reads as TGTGCCAGCAGTCGACCCACTAGGGGGACAGGGTTCAATCAGCCCCAGCATTTT.

The chain has TRBV6-1 and TRBJ2-1; D may be TRBD2 (6 bases). The CDR3 is made up of 14 amino acids. Trimming stripped 6 bases from V and 6 bases from J, with 15 bases between. The germline CDR1 and CDR2 sequences are MNHNS and SASEGT. In DNA, the CDR3 is TGTGCCAGCAGCCCCATTACTAGCTCCAATGAGCAGTTCTTC. Protein: CASSPITSSNEQFF.

This clone was seen more than once but under ten times. V is TRBV27 and J is TRBJ2-1; D uncertain. Trimming took 1 base from V and 0 from J, leaving 7 bases between them. The CDR3 is 15 residues long. Germline CDR1 reads MNHEY; CDR2 reads SMNVEV (reference sequence). In DNA form, the CDR3 reads TGTGCCAGCAGTTTATTCAAAGGCTCCTACAATGAGCAGTTCTTC. Its translation: CASSLFKGSYNEQFF.

J is TRBJ1-2 and V is TRBV29-1; D gene unclear. This CDR3 has 12 residues. The V end lost 0 bases, the J end lost 8 bases, and 10 bases lay between the germline ends. Germline V gene data show CDR1 as SQVTM and CDR2 as ANQGSEA. Here the CDR3 DNA reads TGCAGCGTTGAAGATCTCTCGGGGGGCTACACCTTC. As protein: CSVEDLSGGYTF.

The V call is TRBV4-3, the J call TRBJ1-6; TRBD1 might be the D (5 bases). The CDR3 is 15 amino acids. Trimming cost V 1 base and J 10 bases, with 14 bases left between them. Per germline, CDR1 LGHNA and CDR2 YSLEER. Written as DNA, the CDR3 is TGCGCCAGCAGCCAAGTTCAGGGCTTTGGGTCACCCCTCCACTTT. Its translation: CASSQVQGFGSPLHF.

The V gene is TRBV9, the J gene TRBJ2-2; D is uncertain. Per the germline V gene, CDR1 is SGDLS and CDR2 is YYNGEE. This CDR3 is 12 amino acids long. With 2 bases removed from V and 5 bases from J, the gap between germline ends came to 4 bases. The CDR3 nucleotides read TGTGCCAGCAGCGTTTGGACCGGGGAGCTGTTTTTT. This gives the protein CASSVWTGELFF.

The chain is built from TRBV29-1 and TRBJ2-4; 7 bases match TRBD1. With 6 bases clipped from V and 0 bases from J, the junction kept 5 bases outside the gene matches. Germline loops: CDR1 SQVTM, CDR2 ANQGSEA. The length of the CDR3 is 14 residues. CDR3 region: CSVRGQLAKNIQYF. CDR3 DNA sequence: TGCAGCGTCAGGGGACAGTTAGCCAAAAACATTCAGTACTTC.

This clone was observed once. This sample includes further DNA sequences coding for the same CDR3. The J gene is TRBJ1-1, the V gene TRBV7-3, with D possibly matching TRBD1 (6 bases). The CDR3 runs 13 residues. Trimming removed 3 bases at V and 2 bases at J, with 7 bases between. CDR1 and CDR2 (germline): SGHTA, FQGTGA. DNA of the CDR3: TGTGCCAGCAGCTTTGGGGGCAACACTGAAGCTTTCTTT. Protein sequence: CASSFGGNTEAFF.

The chain uses TRBV19 and TRBJ1-2; D is ambiguous. The CDR3 sequence is 13 residues long. The germline gives CDR1 LNHDA, CDR2 SQIVND (reference sequence). V was pared by 3 bases and J by 3 bases, with 8 bases between. The DNA for the CDR3 is TGTGCCAGTAGTATTTATGAAGACTATGGCTACACCTTC. Residues: CASSIYEDYGYTF.

The chain has TRBV30 and TRBJ2-3, with D unresolved. The CDR3 runs 13 residues. Per germline, CDR1 GTSNPN and CDR2 SVGIG (reference sequence). V was trimmed by 4 bases and J by 2 bases, leaving 10 bases between them. The CDR3 sequence: CAWKAPTTDTQYF. CDR3 in DNA: TGTGCCTGGAAGGCTCCCACCACAGATACGCAGTATTTT.